Following are 24 T cell receptor beta chains from one sample sequenced in a study of identical twins' blood T cells. TCRdb itself ran the 5' RACE reads through MiXCR, one entry per CDR3 protein. The sample records 350,000 to 450,000 distinct CDR3 sequences, over 25% being singletons. The source material was PBMCs. Source of these receptors: a woman aged 18-49 years in good health.

The chain is built from TRBV19 and TRBJ2-1, with 12 nucleotides matching TRBD2. Looked up from germline, CDR1 is LNHDA and CDR2 is SQIVND (reference sequence). The CDR3 contains 15 residues. The J segment lost 4 bases and the V segment lost 7 bases, leaving 5 bases of the junction unmatched. The CDR3 sequence is CASMRTSGAYNEQFF. Here the CDR3 DNA reads TGTGCCAGTATGAGGACTAGCGGGGCGTACAATGAGCAGTTCTTC. The whole variable domain, filled in from reference TRBV19 and TRBJ2-1, reads DGGITQSPKYLFRKEGQNVTLSCEQNLNHDAMYWYRQDPGQGLRLIYYSQIVNDFQKGDIAEGYSVSREKKESFPLTVTSAQKNPTAFYLCASMRTSGAYNEQFFGPGTRLTVL.

The chain combines TRBV20-1 with TRBJ2-1, with 10 positions matching TRBD2. This CDR3 contains 15 residues. CDR1 DFQATT and CDR2 SNEGSKA come from the germline V gene (reference sequence). V lost 3 bases to trimming and J lost 3 bases; unmatched junction nucleotides: 5. CDR3 amino acids: CSASPGTSDYNEQFF. The CDR3 coding sequence is TGCAGTGCTAGCCCCGGGACTAGCGACTACAATGAGCAGTTCTTC.

This clonotype was seen repeatedly, ten times or more. This chain links TRBV7-9 with TRBJ1-1, with 7 positions matching TRBD1. The CDR3 is 14 residues long. CDR1 SEHNR and CDR2 FQNEAQ come from the germline V gene (reference sequence). V gave up 7 bases and J gave up 4 bases; unmatched junction bases: 9. In nucleotides, the CDR3 is TGTGCCAGCACCTACTACAGGGGCGGCACTGAAGCTTTCTTT. Amino acids: CASTYYRGGTEAFF.

The sample holds a few counts of this clonotype. The J gene is TRBJ1-1, the V gene TRBV6-2 or TRBV6-3, with D possibly TRBD1 on 6 matching bases. The CDR3 totals 14 residues. Germline-derived CDR1 and CDR2 are MNHEY and SVGEGT. Trimming removed 2 bases from V and 6 bases from J, with 13 bases in between. This CDR3 reads CASSYRLGASEAFF. CDR3 DNA: TGTGCCAGCAGTTACCGTCTGGGGGCCTCTGAAGCTTTCTTT.

The chain combines TRBV29-1 with TRBJ1-1; D unresolved. There are 12 residues in the CDR3. Trimming stripped 1 base from V and 3 bases from J, with 6 bases between. Germline V gives CDR1 SQVTM, CDR2 ANQGSEA. The CDR3 here is CSVEGGDTEAFF. CDR3 nucleotides: TGCAGCGTTGAAGGTGGGGACACTGAAGCTTTCTTT.

Notes on this clonotype: At one boundary the junction diverges from the germline segment, which might be a read error. J is TRBJ2-5 and V is TRBV20-1; D unresolved. Per the germline V gene, CDR1 is DFQATT and CDR2 is SNEGSKA (reference sequence). CDR3 size: 11 residues. The CDR3 DNA sequence: TGTGCGGCGGACCCACAAGAGACCCAGTACTTC. This gives the protein CAADPQETQYF.

The chain has TRBV10-3 and TRBJ2-2; 7 nucleotides agree with TRBD2. The V and J ends lost 11 bases and 7 bases, in that order; junction bases with no gene match: 13. The CDR3 consists of 14 residues. Germline V gene lookup returns CDR1 ENHRY and CDR2 SYGVKD. This CDR3 is CAHGDAGVDGELFF. CDR3 bases: TGTGCCCACGGGGATGCGGGAGTTGACGGGGAGCTGTTTTTT.

This clonotype was found a few times. CDR3 DNA: TGTGCCAGCAGCCAAGTCCCAAACTCAAATCAGCCCCAGCATTTT. The encoded protein is CASSQVPNSNQPQHF. The chain joins TRBV3-1 to TRBJ1-5; D is undetermined. Germline V CDR1 and CDR2: LGHDT, YNNKEL (reference sequence). V gave up 1 base and J gave up 4 bases, with 11 bases separating them. This CDR3 is built from 15 residues.

This clonotype was detected only a few times. V gene TRBV12-5 combines with J gene TRBJ1-1, with 7 bases that match TRBD1. CDR1 and CDR2 (germline): LGHNT, FRNRAP. The CDR3 sequence is 17 residues long. V was clipped by 7 bases and J by 3 bases; unmatched bases: 17. The DNA for the CDR3 is TGTGCTAGTGACTTCCGACAGGGACTGGGCCTATACACTGAAGCTTTCTTT. It encodes CASDFRQGLGLYTEAFF.

This clonotype has more than one count but fewer than ten. The rearrangement links TRBV6-2 or TRBV6-3 to TRBJ2-1, with 12 bases fitting TRBD2. The V gene end was trimmed by 11 bases and the J gene end by 2 bases; junction bases not matched to a gene: 10. Germline V gene data show CDR1 as MNHEY and CDR2 as SVGEGT. The CDR3 runs to 16 residues. The CDR3 region is CAVRLAGAPTYNEQFF. The CDR3 DNA reads as TGTGCCGTCCGACTAGCGGGGGCCCCCACCTACAATGAGCAGTTCTTC.

This clonotype was picked up a small number of times. The chain recombines TRBV19 with TRBJ2-1; a weak D match, TRBD2 (7 bases). Germline-derived CDR1 and CDR2 are LNHDA and SQIVND (reference sequence). V shed 4 bases and J shed 4 bases, with 11 bases lying between them. This CDR3 region has 14 residues. This CDR3 is CASSTRGAYNEQFF. CDR3 DNA: TGTGCCAGTAGTACTCGGGGGGCGTACAATGAGCAGTTCTTC. Full variable domain (missing parts from reference TRBV19 and TRBJ2-1): DGGITQSPKYLFRKEGQNVTLSCEQNLNHDAMYWYRQDPGQGLRLIYYSQIVNDFQKGDIAEGYSVSREKKESFPLTVTSAQKNPTAFYLCASSTRGAYNEQFFGPGTRLTVL.

The J gene is TRBJ1-1, the V gene TRBV9; 9 positions agree with TRBD1. Germline CDR1 and CDR2: SGDLS and YYNGEE. Trimming removed 3 bases from V and 2 bases from J; junction bases left unmatched: 23. This CDR3 has 21 amino acids. CDR3 DNA sequence: TGTGCCAGCAGCGGGATTTTATATACCGGGACAGGGATTCTAAAAAACACTGAAGCTTTCTTT. Translating gives CASSGILYTGTGILKNTEAFF. The full variable domain, rest sourced from reference TRBV9 and TRBJ1-1, is DSGVTQTPKHLITATGQRVTLRCSPRSGDLSVYWYQQSLDQGLQFLIQYYNGEERAKGNILERFSAQQFPDLHSELNLSSLELGDSALYFCASSGILYTGTGILKNTEAFFGQGTRLTVV.

This clonotype was found a few times. V is TRBV6-6 and J is TRBJ1-2; a possible D gene is TRBD1 (6 bases). The germline V gene has CDR1 MNHNY and CDR2 SVGAGI (reference sequence). The CDR3 has 13 amino acids. Trimming took off 5 bases at V and 2 bases at J, with 9 bases between the two ends. CDR3 DNA sequence: TGTGCCAGCAGTAGACAGGAGAACTATGGCTACACCTTC. Encoded protein: CASSRQENYGYTF.

This clonotype was counted between two and nine times. The chain couples TRBV6-5 to TRBJ2-7, with 9 bases identical to TRBD1. V trimming: 0 bases; J trimming: 4 bases; junction bases outside the gene matches: 4. Germline assignment: CDR1 MNHEY and CDR2 SVGAGI. The CDR3 has 15 residues. The CDR3 DNA follows: TGTGCCAGCAGTTACTCCCGGACAGGGGAGTACGAGCAGTACTTC. Protein: CASSYSRTGEYEQYF.

This clonotype has only a few counts. The V gene is TRBV29-1, the J gene TRBJ2-7; the D gene is possibly TRBD2 (6 bases). The V and J ends lost 3 bases and 2 bases respectively, with 17 bases between them. The CDR3 contains 15 residues. Germline lookup yields CDR1 SQVTM and CDR2 ANQGSEA. The CDR3 sequence: CSVDSPGLAAYEQYF. CDR3 sequence (DNA): TGCAGCGTTGACTCGCCGGGACTCGCGGCCTACGAGCAGTACTTC.

A note on this clonotype: This may stem from a read error, because a much larger clone lies one nucleotide away. The CDR3 here is CSARIGLSYNEQLF. CDR3 sequence (DNA): TGCAGTGCTAGAATCGGCCTCTCCTACAATGAGCAGCTCTTC. V and J are TRBV20-1 and TRBJ2-1; D not resolved. Germline V gene data show CDR1 as DFQATT and CDR2 as SNEGSKA (reference sequence). The CDR3 totals 14 residues.

Turning to this clonotype: A much larger clone differs from this one at a single base, so this may be a read error. The CDR3 spells CASRQSWGSDTQYF. The DNA for the CDR3 is TGTGCCAGCAGACAATCGTGGGGGTCGGATACGCAGTATTTT. J is TRBJ2-3 and V is TRBV6-5; D may correspond to TRBD1 or TRBD2 (5 bases each). The germline V and J ends were trimmed by 6 bases and 6 bases, with 16 bases remaining between them. The CDR3 runs 14 residues. The germline V gene encodes CDR1 MNHEY and CDR2 SVGAGI.

The chain carries TRBV7-7 and TRBJ2-7; D ambiguous. The CDR3 has 15 amino acids. Deletions cut 1 base from V and 0 bases from J, with 10 bases between. Germline V lookup: CDR1 SSHAT, CDR2 FNYEAQ (reference sequence). For the CDR3, the DNA is TGTGCCAGCAGCTTAGAGGCTGGAAGCTCCTACGAGCAGTACTTC. This translates into CASSLEAGSSYEQYF.

The chain employs TRBV9 and TRBJ1-1, with TRBD1 identical over 8 bases. Germline V lookup: CDR1 SGDLS, CDR2 YYNGEE. The junction had 5 bases not matched to a gene; V was cut back by 2 bases and J by 5 bases. The CDR3 consists of 14 residues. CDR3 nucleotides: TGTGCCAGCAGCGTTTCAGGGGGCTGGACTGAAGCTTTCTTT. This gives the protein CASSVSGGWTEAFF. Using reference TRBV9 and TRBJ1-1 for the parts outside the CDR3, the full variable domain is DSGVTQTPKHLITATGQRVTLRCSPRSGDLSVYWYQQSLDQGLQFLIQYYNGEERAKGNILERFSAQQFPDLHSELNLSSLELGDSALYFCASSVSGGWTEAFFGQGTRLTVV.

J is TRBJ1-5 and V is TRBV6-5; 8 bases align to TRBD1. CDR3 length: 17 residues. Germline CDR1 and CDR2: MNHEY and SVGAGI. J lost 7 bases, V lost 5 bases, and 16 bases had no gene match. CDR3: CASSRISMGGQGQPQHF. Written as DNA, the CDR3 is TGTGCCAGCAGTCGAATTAGTATGGGTGGACAGGGACAGCCCCAGCATTTT.

This clonotype was observed a handful of times. The rearrangement uses TRBV20-1 and TRBJ1-6; D gene unclear. Germline CDR1 reads DFQATT; CDR2 reads SNEGSKA (reference sequence). The CDR3 has 12 residues. The V gene lost 5 bases and the J gene lost 7 bases, with 9 bases spanning the gap. CDR3 bases: TGCAGTGCTTGGGATCAAAATTCACCCCTCCACTTT. As protein: CSAWDQNSPLHF.

The chain uses TRBV2 and TRBJ2-5; 8 bases agree with TRBD2. Germline V lookup: CDR1 SNHLY, CDR2 FYNNEI. The CDR3 covers 15 residues. Trimming cost V 4 bases and J 2 bases; bases outside gene matches: 6. CDR3 nucleotide sequence: TGTGCCAGCAGTGGTAGCGGGGTCCGACAAGAGACCCAGTACTTC. Amino acids: CASSGSGVRQETQYF.

V gene TRBV29-1 combines with J gene TRBJ1-4, with D possibly being TRBD1 (5 bases). The ends were cut back, 4 bases at V and 6 bases at J, with 12 bases in the middle. Looked up from germline, CDR1 is SQVTM and CDR2 is ANQGSEA. The CDR3 is 13 amino acids. This CDR3 is CSVVGDGDEKLFF. The CDR3 region has the DNA TGCAGCGTTGTAGGGGACGGTGATGAAAAACTGTTTTTT. The full variable domain, with the rest looked up from reference TRBV29-1 and TRBJ1-4, is SAVISQKPSRDICQRGTSLTIQCQVDSQVTMMFWYRQQPGQSLTLIATANQGSEATYESGFVIDKFPISRPNLTFSTLTVSNMSPEDSSIYLCSVVGDGDEKLFFGSGTQLSVL.

This clonotype was counted a few times. The chain is built from TRBV6-2 or TRBV6-3 and TRBJ2-3; D not resolved. This CDR3 has 12 residues. Trimming cost V 6 bases and J 6 bases, with 10 bases left between them. The germline V gene has CDR1 MNHEY and CDR2 SVGEGT. The CDR3 here is CASREVGDTQYF. In nucleotides, the CDR3 is TGTGCCAGCAGAGAGGTGGGGGATACGCAGTATTTT.